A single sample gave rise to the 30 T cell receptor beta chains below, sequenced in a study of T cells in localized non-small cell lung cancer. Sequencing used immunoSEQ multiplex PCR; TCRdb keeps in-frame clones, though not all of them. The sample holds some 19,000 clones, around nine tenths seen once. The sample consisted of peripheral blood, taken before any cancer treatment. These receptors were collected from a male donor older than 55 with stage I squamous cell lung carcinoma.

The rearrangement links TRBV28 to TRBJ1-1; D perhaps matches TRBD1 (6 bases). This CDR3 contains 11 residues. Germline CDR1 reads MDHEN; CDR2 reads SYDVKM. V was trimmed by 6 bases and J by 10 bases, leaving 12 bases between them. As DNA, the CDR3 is TGTGCCAGCAGAACGACAGGTGGAGCTTTCTTT. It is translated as CASRTTGGAFF.

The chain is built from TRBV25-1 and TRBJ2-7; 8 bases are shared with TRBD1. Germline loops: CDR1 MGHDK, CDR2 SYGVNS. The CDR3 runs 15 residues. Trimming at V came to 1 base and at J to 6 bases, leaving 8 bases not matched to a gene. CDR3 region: CASSEFGQGRSEQYF. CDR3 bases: TGTGCCAGCAGTGAATTTGGACAGGGACGGAGCGAGCAGTACTTC.

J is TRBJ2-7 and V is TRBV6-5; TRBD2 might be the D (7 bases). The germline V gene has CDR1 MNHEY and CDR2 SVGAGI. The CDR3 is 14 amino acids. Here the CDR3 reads CPSSLGGAGYEQYF. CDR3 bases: TGTCCTTCATCCCTAGGGGGGGCTGGGTACGAGCAGTACTTC.

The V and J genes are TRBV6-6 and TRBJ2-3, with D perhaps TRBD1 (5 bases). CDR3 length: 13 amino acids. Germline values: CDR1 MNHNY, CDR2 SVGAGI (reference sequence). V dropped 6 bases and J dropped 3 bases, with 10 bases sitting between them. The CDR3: CASSPSGTDTQYF. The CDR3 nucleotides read TGTGCCAGCAGCCCCTCAGGGACAGATACGCAGTATTTT.

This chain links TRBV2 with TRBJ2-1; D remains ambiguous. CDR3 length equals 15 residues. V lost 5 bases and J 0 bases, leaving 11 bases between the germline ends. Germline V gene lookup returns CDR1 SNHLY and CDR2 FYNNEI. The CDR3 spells CASSTFPASYNEQFF. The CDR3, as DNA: TGTGCCAGCAGTACGTTTCCTGCCTCCTACAATGAGCAGTTCTTC.

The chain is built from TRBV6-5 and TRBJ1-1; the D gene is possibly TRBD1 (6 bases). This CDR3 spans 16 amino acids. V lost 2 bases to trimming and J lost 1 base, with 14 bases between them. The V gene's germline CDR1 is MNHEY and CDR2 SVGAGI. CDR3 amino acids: CASSYTSGASNTEAFF. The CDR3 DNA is TGTGCCAGCAGTTACACATCAGGGGCCTCGAACACTGAAGCTTTCTTT.

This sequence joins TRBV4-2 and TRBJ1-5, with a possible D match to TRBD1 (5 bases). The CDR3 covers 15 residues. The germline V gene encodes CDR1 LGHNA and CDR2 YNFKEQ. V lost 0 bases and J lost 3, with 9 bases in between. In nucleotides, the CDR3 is TGTGCCAGCAGCCAAGATGGGGCAGACAATCAGCCCCAGCATTTT. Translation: CASSQDGADNQPQHF.

CDR3 amino acids: CACDGGDGVTEAFF. The CDR3 bases are TGTGCCTGCGATGGGGGAGACGGGGTCACTGAAGCTTTCTTT. V gene TRBV30 combines with J gene TRBJ1-1; tentative D call: TRBD1 (5 bases). CDR1 and CDR2 from the germline V gene are GTSNPN and SVGIG (reference sequence). The CDR3 is 14 amino acids. Trimming removed 6 bases at V and 4 bases at J, with 18 bases between.

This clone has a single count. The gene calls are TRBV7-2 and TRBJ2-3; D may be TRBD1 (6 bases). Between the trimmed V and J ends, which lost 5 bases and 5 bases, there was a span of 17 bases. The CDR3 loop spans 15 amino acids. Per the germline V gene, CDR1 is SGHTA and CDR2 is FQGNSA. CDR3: CASSLQQGRGDTQYF. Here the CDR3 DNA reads TGTGCCAGCAGCCTTCAACAGGGAAGAGGAGATACGCAGTATTTT.

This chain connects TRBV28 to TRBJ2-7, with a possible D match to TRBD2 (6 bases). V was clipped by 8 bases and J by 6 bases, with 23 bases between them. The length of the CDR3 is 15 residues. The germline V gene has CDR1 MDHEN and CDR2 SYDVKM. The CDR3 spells CASGQRDSSRREQYF. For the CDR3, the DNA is TGTGCCAGCGGCCAAAGGGACTCCTCACGGCGCGAGCAGTACTTC. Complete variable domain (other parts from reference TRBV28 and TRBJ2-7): DVKVTQSSRYLVKRTGEKVFLECVQDMDHENMFWYRQDPGLGLRLIYFSYDVKMKEKGDIPEGYSVSREKKERFSLILESASTNQTSMYLCASGQRDSSRREQYFGPGTRLTVT.

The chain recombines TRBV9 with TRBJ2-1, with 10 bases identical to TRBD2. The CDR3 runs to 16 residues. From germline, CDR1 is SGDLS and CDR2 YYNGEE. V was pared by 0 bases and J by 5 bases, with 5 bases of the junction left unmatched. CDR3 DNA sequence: TGTGCCAGCAGCGTAGCTCCGCTAGCGGGGGACAATGAGCAGTTCTTC. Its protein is CASSVAPLAGDNEQFF.

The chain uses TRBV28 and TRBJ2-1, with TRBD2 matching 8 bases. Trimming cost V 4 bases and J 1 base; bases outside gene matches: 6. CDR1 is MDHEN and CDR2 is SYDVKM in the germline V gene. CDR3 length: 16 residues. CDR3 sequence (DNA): TGTGCCAGCAGTTCGTTACTAGCGGAGTCCTACAATGAGCAGTTCTTC. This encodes CASSSLLAESYNEQFF.

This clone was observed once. CDR3 coding DNA: TGTGCCAGCAGTTACAGTACGTACACCGGGGAGCTGTTTTTT. This translates into CASSYSTYTGELFF. This chain links TRBV6-5 with TRBJ2-2; D not certain. Looked up from germline, CDR1 is MNHEY and CDR2 is SVGAGI. This CDR3 is built from 14 residues. Trimming left V 2 bases short and J 3 bases short, with 7 bases between.

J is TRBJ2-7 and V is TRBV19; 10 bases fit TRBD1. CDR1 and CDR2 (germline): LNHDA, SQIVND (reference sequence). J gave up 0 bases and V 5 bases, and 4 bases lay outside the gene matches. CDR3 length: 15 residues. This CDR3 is CASSPDRGGSYEQYF. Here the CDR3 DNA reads TGTGCCAGTAGTCCGGACAGGGGGGGCTCCTACGAGCAGTACTTC.

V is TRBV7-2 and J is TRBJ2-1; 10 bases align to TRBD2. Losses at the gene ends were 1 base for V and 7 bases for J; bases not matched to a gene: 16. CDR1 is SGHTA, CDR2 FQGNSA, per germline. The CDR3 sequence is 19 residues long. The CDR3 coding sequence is TGTGCCAGCAGCTTAGAATCGCTAGCGGGAGTCTCTAGTTGGAATGAGCAGTTCTTC. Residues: CASSLESLAGVSSWNEQFF. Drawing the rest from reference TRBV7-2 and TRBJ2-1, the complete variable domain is GAGVSQSPSNKVTEKGKDVELRCDPISGHTALYWYRQSLGQGLEFLIYFQGNSAPDKSGLPSDRFSAERTGGSVSTLTIQRTQQEDSAVYLCASSLESLAGVSSWNEQFFGPGTRLTVL.

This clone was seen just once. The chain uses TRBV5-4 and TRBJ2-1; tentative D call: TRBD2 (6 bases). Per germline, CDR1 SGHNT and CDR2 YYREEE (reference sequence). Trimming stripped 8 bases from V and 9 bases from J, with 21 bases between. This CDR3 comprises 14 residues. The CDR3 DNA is TGTGCCAGGACCAGGCGGGGCGGTTCGGGTGAGCAGTTCTTC. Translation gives CARTRRGGSGEQFF.

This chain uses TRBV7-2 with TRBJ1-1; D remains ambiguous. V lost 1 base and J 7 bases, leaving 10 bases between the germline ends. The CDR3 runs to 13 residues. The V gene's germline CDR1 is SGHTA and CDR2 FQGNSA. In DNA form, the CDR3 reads TGTGCCAGCAGCTTAGATAGGGAGGATGAAGCTTTCTTT. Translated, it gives CASSLDREDEAFF.

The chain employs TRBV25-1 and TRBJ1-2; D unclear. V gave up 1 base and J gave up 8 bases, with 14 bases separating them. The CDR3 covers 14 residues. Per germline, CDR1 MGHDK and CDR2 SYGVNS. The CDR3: CASSESGTLVGYTF. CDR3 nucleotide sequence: TGTGCCAGCAGTGAATCGGGCACCCTGGTCGGCTACACCTTC.

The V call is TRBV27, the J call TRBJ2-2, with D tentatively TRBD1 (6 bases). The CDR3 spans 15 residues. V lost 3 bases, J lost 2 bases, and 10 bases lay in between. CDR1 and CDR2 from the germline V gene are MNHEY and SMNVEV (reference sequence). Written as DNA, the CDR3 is TGTGCCAGCAGTTTTCTGGGGGCCAACACCGGGGAGCTGTTTTTT. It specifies CASSFLGANTGELFF.

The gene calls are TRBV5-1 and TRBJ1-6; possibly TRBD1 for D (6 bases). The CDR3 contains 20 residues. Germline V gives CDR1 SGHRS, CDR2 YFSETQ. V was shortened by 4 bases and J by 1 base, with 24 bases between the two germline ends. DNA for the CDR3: TGCGCCAGCAGCCCCACCCCGGGGGCTTTAATGAGGTCCTATAATTCACCCCTCCACTTT. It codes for CASSPTPGALMRSYNSPLHF.

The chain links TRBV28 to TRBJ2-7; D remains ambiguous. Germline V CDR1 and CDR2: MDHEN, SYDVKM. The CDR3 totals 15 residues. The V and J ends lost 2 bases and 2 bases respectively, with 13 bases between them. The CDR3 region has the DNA TGTGCCAGCAGTTTACCCGGGTCCCAAGCCTACGAGCAGTACTTC. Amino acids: CASSLPGSQAYEQYF.

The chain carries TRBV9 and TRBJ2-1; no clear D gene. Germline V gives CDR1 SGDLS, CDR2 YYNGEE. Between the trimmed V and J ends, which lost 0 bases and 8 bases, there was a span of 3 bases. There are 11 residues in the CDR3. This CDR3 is CASSVAYEQFF. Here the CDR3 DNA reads TGTGCCAGCAGCGTAGCCTATGAGCAGTTCTTC. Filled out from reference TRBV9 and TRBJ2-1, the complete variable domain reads DSGVTQTPKHLITATGQRVTLRCSPRSGDLSVYWYQQSLDQGLQFLIQYYNGEERAKGNILERFSAQQFPDLHSELNLSSLELGDSALYFCASSVAYEQFFGPGTRLTVL.

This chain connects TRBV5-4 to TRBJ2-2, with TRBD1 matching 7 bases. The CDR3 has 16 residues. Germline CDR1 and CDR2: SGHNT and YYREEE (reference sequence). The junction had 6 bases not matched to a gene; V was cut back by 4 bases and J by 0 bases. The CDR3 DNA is TGTGCCAGCAGCCAAAACAGGGGTTCGAACACCGGGGAGCTGTTTTTT. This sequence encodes CASSQNRGSNTGELFF. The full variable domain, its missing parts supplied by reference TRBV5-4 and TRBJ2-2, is ETGVTQSPTHLIKTRGQQVTLRCSSQSGHNTVSWYQQALGQGPQFIFQYYREEENGRGNFPPRFSGLQFPNYSSELNVNALELDDSALYLCASSQNRGSNTGELFFGEGSRLTVL.

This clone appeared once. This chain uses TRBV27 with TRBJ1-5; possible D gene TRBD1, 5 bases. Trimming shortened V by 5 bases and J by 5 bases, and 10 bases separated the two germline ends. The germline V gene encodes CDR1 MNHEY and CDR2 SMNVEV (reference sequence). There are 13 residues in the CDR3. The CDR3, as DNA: TGTGCCAGCAGTGGGACTCGTGATCAGCCCCAGCATTTT. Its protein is CASSGTRDQPQHF.

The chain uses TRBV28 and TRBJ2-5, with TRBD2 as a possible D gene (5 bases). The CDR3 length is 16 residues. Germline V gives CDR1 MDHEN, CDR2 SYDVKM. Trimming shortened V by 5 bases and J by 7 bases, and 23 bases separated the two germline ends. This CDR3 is CASSNPRATTRGTQYF. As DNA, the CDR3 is TGTGCCAGCAGTAACCCCCGGGCAACCACTCGGGGGACCCAGTACTTC.

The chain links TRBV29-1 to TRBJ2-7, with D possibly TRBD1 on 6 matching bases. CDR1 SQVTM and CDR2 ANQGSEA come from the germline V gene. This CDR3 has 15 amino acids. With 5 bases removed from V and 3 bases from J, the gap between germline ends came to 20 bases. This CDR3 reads CSVLDEARGIYEQYF. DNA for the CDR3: TGCAGCGTTCTTGATGAGGCGAGGGGGATCTACGAGCAGTACTTC.

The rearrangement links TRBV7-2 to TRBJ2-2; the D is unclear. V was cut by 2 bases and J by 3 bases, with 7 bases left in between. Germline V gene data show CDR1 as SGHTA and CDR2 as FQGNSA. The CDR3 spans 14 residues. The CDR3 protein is CASSLQGYTGELFF. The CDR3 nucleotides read TGTGCCAGCAGCTTACAAGGTTACACCGGGGAGCTGTTTTTT.

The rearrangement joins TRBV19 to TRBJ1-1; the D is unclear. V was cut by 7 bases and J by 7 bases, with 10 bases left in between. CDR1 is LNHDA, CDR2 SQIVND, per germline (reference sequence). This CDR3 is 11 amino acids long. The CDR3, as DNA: TGTGCCAGTAAAGGACGGGTTGAAGCTTTCTTT. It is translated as CASKGRVEAFF.

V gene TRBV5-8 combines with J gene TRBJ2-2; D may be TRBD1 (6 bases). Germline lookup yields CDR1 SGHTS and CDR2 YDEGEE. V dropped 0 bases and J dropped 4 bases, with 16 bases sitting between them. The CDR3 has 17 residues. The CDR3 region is CASSLDRALVGTGELFF. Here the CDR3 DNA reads TGTGCCAGCAGCTTGGACAGGGCGTTGGTGGGCACCGGGGAGCTGTTTTTT.

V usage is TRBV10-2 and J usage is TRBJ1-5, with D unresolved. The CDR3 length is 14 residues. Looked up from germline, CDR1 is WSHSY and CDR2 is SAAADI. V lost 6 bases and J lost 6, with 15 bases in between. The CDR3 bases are TGCGCCAGCAGCCCCTTGGGTCGAGGTCAGCCCCAGCATTTT. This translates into CASSPLGRGQPQHF.